Sequencing of this T cell receptor beta chain was carried out in a study of blood T cells in healthy people across ages. This CDR3 is 15 amino acids long. Germline CDR1 is DFQATT and CDR2 is SNEGSKA (reference sequence). The ends lost 3 bases at V and 7 bases at J; junction bases unmatched: 10. The authors ran a second PCR of roughly 6 to 12 cycles using a sample-barcoded 5' primer and a J-beta primer mix. TCRdb reprocessed the 5' RACE reads with MiXCR, giving one entry per CDR3 protein. The sample has around 790,000 distinct CDR3 sequences, under 55% seen once. This clonotype originated in a man aged 60-69 years in good health. The sample comprised blood. This chain connects TRBV20-1 to TRBJ1-5; 9 bases are shared with TRBD1. CDR3 in DNA: TGCAGTGCTAGGCCGGGACAGGGTGTCGGGCAGCCCCAGCATTTT. Amino acid sequence: CSARPGQGVGQPQHF.